The present TCR beta chain was sequenced within a study of identical twins. CDR3 length equals 13 residues. CDR1 is MNHEY and CDR2 is SMNVEV in the germline V gene (reference sequence). Trimming removed 5 bases at V and 6 bases at J, with 14 bases between. A single record per CDR3 protein comes from TCRdb applying MiXCR to the 5' RACE reads. The sample records around 370,000 distinct CDR3 sequences, roughly 10% being singletons. Sequenced material: naive T cells sorted from blood. This clonotype originated in a woman aged 50 to 60 in good health. This chain uses TRBV27 with TRBJ2-7, with D perhaps TRBD1 or TRBD2 (5 bases each). In DNA form, the CDR3 reads TGTGCCAGCAGTACTCGGGACCCCTCCGAGCAGTACTTC. Residues: CASSTRDPSEQYF.